This TCR beta chain originates from a study of blood T cells in healthy people across ages. Overall study findings and caveats: Per-million-T-cell TCR beta diversity fell roughly linearly with age.

V gave up 9 bases and J gave up 2 bases, with 14 bases separating them. The CDR3 is made up of 13 amino acids. Germline CDR1 reads SGHTS; CDR2 reads YDEGEE. With a J-beta primer mix and a sample-barcoded 5' primer, a second PCR ran roughly 6 to 11 cycles. The template-switch adaptor, which had 12 random nucleotides, put a tag on each cDNA molecule. TCRdb re-derived calls from the 5' RACE reads in MiXCR, one entry per CDR3 protein. This sample carries about 1,400,000 distinct CDR3 sequences, roughly 40% of them seen once, and the ten largest clones take approximately 7.9%. The sample holds one count of this clonotype. Antigen unknown.

Input material: blood. The TCR originated in a young woman in good health. The chain combines TRBV5-8 with TRBJ1-1; D unclear. CDR3 in DNA: TGTGCCAATCGGAGACGGGGTAACACTGAAGCTTTCTTT. It codes for CANRRRGNTEAFF.